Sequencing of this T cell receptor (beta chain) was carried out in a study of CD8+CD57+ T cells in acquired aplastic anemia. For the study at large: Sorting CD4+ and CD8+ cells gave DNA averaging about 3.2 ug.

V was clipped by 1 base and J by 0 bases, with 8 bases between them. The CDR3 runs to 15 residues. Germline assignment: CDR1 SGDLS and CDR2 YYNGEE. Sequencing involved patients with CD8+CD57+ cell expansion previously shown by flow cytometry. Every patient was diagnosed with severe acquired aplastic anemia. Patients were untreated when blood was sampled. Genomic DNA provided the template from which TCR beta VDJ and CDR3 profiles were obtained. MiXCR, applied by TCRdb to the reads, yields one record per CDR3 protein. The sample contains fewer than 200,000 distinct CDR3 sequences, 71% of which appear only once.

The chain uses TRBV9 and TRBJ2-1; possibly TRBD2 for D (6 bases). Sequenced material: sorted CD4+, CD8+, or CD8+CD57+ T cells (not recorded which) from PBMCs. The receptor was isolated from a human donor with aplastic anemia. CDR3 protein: CASSVIAASYNEQFF. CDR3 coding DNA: TGTGCCAGCAGCGTAATAGCGGCCTCCTACAATGAGCAGTTCTTC.